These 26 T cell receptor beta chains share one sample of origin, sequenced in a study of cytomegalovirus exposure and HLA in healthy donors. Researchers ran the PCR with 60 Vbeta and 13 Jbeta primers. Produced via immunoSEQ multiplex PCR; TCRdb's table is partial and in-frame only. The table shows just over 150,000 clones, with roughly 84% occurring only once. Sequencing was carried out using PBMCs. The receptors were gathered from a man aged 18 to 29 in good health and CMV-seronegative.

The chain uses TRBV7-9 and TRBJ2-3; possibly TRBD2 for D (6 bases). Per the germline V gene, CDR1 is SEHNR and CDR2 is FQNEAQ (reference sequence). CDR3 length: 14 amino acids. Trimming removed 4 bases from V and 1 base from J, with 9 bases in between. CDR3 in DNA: TGTGCCAGCAGCTGGAGGGAGCGCACAGATACGCAGTATTTT. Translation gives CASSWRERTDTQYF.

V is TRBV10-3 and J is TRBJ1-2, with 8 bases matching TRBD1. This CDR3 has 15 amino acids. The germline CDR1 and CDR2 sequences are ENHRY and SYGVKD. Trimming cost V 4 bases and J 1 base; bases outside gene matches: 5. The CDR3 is CAISAPGQGNYGYTF. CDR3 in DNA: TGTGCCATCAGTGCCCCCGGACAGGGTAACTATGGCTACACCTTC.

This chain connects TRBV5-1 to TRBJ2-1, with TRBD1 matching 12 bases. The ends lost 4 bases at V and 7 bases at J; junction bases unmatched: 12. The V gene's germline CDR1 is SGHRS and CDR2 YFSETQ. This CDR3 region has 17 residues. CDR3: CASSKLPRDRGLNEQFF. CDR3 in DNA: TGCGCCAGCAGCAAACTGCCCCGGGACAGGGGGCTGAATGAGCAGTTCTTC.

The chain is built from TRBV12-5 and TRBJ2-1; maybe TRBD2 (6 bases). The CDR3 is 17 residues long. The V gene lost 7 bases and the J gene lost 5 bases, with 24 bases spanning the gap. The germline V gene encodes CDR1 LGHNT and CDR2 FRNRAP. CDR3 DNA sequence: TGTGCTAGTGTTCCAAACTACGGGGGAGGTGGGAACAATGAGCAGTTCTTC. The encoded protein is CASVPNYGGGGNNEQFF.

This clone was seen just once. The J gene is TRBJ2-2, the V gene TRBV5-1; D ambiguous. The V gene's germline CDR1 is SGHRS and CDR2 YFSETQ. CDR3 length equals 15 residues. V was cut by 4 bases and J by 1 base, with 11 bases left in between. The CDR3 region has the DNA TGCGCCAGCAGCGAAGAGACTGTGAACACCGGGGAGCTGTTTTTT. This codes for CASSEETVNTGELFF.

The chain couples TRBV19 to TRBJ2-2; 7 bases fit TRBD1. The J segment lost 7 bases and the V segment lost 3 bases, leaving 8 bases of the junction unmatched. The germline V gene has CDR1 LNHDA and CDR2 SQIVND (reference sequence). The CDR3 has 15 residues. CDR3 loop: CASSITGDGIGELFF. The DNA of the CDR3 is TGTGCCAGTAGTATTACAGGGGACGGGATCGGGGAGCTGTTTTTT.

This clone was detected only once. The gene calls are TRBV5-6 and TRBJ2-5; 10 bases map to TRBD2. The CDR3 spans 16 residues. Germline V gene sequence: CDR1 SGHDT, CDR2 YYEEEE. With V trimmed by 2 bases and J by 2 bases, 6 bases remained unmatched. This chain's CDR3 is CASSLAGLAAQETQYF. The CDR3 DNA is TGTGCCAGCAGCTTAGCCGGACTAGCGGCTCAAGAGACCCAGTACTTC.

Written as DNA, the CDR3 is TGTGCCAGCAGTTCAGGGCGCGCTGGAAACACCATATATTTT. This codes for CASSSGRAGNTIYF. The rearrangement uses TRBV2 and TRBJ1-3, with D possibly matching TRBD1 (5 bases). The CDR3 has 14 amino acids. Germline values: CDR1 SNHLY, CDR2 FYNNEI. V dropped 5 bases and J dropped 2 bases, with 10 bases sitting between them.

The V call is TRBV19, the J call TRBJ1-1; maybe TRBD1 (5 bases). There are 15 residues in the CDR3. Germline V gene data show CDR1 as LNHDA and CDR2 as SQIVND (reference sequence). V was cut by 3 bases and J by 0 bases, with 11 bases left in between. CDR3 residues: CASSMSRDLNTEAFF. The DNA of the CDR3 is TGTGCCAGTAGTATGAGCCGGGACTTGAACACTGAAGCTTTCTTT.

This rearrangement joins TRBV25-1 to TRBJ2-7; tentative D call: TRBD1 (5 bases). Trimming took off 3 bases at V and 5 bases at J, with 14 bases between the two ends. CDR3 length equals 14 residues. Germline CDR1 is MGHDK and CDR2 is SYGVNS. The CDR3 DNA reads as TGTGCCAGCAGTGAGGCACAGGTCTACGACGAGCAGTACTTC. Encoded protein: CASSEAQVYDEQYF.

CDR3 residues: CASSGAGKYEQYF. The CDR3 bases are TGTGCCAGCAGCGGCGCCGGGAAATACGAGCAGTACTTC. The chain joins TRBV5-4 to TRBJ2-7; tentative D call: TRBD2 (5 bases). Looked up from germline, CDR1 is SGHNT and CDR2 is YYREEE (reference sequence). The ends were cut back, 4 bases at V and 4 bases at J, with 12 bases in the middle. The CDR3 runs to 13 residues.

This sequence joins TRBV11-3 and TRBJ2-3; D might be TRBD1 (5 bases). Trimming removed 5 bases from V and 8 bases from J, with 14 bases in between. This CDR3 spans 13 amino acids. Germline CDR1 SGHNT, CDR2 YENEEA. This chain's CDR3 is CASSNGQPSTQYF. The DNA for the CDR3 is TGTGCCAGCAGCAACGGACAACCCTCTACGCAGTATTTT.

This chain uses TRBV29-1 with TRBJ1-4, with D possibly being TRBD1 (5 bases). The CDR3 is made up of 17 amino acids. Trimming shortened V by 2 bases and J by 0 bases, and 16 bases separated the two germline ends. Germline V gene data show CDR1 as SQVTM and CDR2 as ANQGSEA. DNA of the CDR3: TGCAGCGTTGAACCGGCCTCGGGACTCGCAACTAATGAAAAACTGTTTTTT. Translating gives CSVEPASGLATNEKLFF.

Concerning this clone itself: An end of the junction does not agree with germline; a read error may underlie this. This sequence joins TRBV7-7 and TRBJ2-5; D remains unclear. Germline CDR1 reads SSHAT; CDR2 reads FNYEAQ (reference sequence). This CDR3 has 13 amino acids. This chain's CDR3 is CASSLDSRETQYF. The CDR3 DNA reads TGTGCTAGCAGCTTAGACTCTCGGGAGACCCAGTACTTC.

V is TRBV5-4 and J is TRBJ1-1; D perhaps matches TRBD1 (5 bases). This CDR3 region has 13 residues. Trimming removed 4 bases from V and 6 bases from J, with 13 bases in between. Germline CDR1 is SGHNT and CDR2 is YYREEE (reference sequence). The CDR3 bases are TGTGCCAGCAGCCCTTCCACAGGCGCTGAAGCTTTCTTT. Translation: CASSPSTGAEAFF.

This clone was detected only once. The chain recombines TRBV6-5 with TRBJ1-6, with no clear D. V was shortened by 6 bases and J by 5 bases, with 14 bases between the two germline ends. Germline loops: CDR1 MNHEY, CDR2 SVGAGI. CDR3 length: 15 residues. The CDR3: CASRSGVYDNSPLHF. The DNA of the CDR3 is TGTGCCAGCAGGTCCGGGGTGTACGATAATTCACCCCTCCACTTT.

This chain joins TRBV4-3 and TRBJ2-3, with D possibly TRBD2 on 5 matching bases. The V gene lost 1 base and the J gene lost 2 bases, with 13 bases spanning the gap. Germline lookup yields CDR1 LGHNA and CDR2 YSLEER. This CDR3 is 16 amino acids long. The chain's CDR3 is CASSQGPGNFTDTQYF. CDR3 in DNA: TGCGCCAGCAGCCAAGGACCGGGGAATTTCACAGATACGCAGTATTTT.

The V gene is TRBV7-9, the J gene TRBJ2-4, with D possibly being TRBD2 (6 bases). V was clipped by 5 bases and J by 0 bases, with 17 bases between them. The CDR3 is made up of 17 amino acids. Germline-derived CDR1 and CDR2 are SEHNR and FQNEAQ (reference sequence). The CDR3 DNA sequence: TGTGCCAGCAGCCCCCCCACTAGCAGACTAGCCAAAAACATTCAGTACTTC. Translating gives CASSPPTSRLAKNIQYF.

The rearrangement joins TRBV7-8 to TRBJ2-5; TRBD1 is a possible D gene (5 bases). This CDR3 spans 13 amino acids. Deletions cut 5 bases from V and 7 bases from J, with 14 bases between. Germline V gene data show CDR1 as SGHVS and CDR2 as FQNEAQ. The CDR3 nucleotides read TGTGCCAGCAGCAGGGGTCCTACGGGGACCCAGTACTTC. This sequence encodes CASSRGPTGTQYF. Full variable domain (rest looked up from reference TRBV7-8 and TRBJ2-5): GAGVSQSPRYKVAKRGQDVALRCDPISGHVSLFWYQQALGQGPEFLTYFQNEAQLDKSGLPSDRFFAERPEGSVSTLKIQRTQQEDSAVYLCASSRGPTGTQYFGPGTRLLVL.

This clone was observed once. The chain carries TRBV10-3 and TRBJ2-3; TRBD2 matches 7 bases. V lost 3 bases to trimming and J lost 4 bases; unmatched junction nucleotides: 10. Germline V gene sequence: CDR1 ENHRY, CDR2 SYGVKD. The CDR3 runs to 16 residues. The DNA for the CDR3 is TGTGCCATCAGTGACTCGCTAGCGGAAGGGGCAGATACGCAGTATTTT. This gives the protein CAISDSLAEGADTQYF.

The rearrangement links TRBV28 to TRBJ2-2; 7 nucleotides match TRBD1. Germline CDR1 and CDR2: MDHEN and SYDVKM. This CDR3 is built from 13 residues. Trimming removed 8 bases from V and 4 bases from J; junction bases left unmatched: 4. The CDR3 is CASRQGVTGELFF. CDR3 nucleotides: TGTGCCAGCCGTCAGGGGGTCACCGGGGAGCTGTTTTTT.

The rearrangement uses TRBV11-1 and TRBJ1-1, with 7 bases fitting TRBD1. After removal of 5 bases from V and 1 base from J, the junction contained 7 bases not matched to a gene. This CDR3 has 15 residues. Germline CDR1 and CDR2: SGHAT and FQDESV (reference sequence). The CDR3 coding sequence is TGTGCCAGCAGCGCTGACAGGGTCAGGAACACTGAAGCTTTCTTT. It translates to CASSADRVRNTEAFF.

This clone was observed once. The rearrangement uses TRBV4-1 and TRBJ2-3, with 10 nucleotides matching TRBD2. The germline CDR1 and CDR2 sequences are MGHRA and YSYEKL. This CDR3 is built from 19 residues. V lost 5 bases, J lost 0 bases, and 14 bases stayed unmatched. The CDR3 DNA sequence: TGCGCCAGCAGCGCGGGACTAGCGAAAATTGGGTCTAGCACAGATACGCAGTATTTT. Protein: CASSAGLAKIGSSTDTQYF.

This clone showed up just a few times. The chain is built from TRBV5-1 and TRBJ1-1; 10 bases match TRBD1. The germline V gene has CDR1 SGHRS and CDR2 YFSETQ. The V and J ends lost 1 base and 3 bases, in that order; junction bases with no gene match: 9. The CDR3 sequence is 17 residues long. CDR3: CASSLSGQGLADTEAFF. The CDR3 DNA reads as TGCGCCAGCAGCTTGTCGGGACAGGGGCTTGCGGACACTGAAGCTTTCTTT.

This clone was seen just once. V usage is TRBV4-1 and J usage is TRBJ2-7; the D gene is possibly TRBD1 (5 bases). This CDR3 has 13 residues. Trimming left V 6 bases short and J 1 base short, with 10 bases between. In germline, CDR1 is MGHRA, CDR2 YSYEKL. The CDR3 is CASSGAESYEQYF. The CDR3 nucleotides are TGCGCCAGCAGTGGGGCTGAATCCTACGAGCAGTACTTC.

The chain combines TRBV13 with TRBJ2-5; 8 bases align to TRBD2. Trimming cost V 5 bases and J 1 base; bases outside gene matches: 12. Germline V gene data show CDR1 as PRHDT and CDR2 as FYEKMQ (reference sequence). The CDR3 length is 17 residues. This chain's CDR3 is CASSAPTSGGSQETQYF. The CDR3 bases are TGTGCCAGCAGCGCCCCAACTAGCGGAGGAAGCCAAGAGACCCAGTACTTC.